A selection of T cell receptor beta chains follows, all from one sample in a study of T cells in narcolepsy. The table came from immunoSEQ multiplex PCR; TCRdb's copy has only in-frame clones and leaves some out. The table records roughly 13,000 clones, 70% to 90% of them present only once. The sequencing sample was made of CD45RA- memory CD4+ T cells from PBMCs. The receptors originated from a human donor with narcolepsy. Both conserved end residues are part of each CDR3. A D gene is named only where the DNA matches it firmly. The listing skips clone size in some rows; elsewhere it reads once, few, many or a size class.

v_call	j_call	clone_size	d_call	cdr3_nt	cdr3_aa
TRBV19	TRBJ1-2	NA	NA	TGTGCCAGTAGTAAAGCAGGACAGACCTGGTCGAATGGCTACACCTTC	CASSKAGQTWSNGYTF
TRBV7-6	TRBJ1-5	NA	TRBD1	TGTGCCAGCAGCTTAGTAGGGGGCACCAATCAGCCCCAGCATTTT	CASSLVGGTNQPQHF
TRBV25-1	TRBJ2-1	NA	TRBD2	TGTGCCAGCAGTTCACCCCTCTCCCGGGGGGACTCCTACAATGAGCAGTTCTTC	CASSSPLSRGDSYNEQFF
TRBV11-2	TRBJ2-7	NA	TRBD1	TGTGCCAGCAGCTCAGACAGGGGGCCCCACGAGCAGTACTTC	CASSSDRGPHEQYF
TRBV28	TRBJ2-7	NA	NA	TGTGCCAGCAGCCGCTCGGGATTGGGCGAGCAGTACTTC	CASSRSGLGEQYF
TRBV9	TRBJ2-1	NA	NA	TGTGCCAGCAGCGCCGGACCGGGACTCCAACCTGCCTACAATGAGCAGTTCTTC	CASSAGPGLQPAYNEQFF
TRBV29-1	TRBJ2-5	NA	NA	TGCAGCGCAAGCCGATCAGGACAGTCGACTATTGTGGAGACCCAGTACTTC	CSASRSGQSTIVETQYF
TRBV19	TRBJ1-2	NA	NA	TGTGCCAGTAGTTACAGACAGCATGGCTACACCTTC	CASSYRQHGYTF
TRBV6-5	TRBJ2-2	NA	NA	TGTGCCAGCACCGAGACTCACGGGGGCGGGGAGCTGTTTTTT	CASTETHGGGELFF
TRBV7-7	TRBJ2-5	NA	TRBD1	TGTGCCAGCAGCTTGAACAGGGGAGAGGGGACCCAGTACTTC	CASSLNRGEGTQYF
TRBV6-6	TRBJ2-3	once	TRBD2	TGTGCCAGCAAGTCAAGCCGGGAGGGGACAGATACGCAGTATTTT	CASKSSREGTDTQYF
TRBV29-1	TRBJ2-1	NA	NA	TGCAGCGCACTCCGACAGTACAATGAGCAGTTCTTC	CSALRQYNEQFF
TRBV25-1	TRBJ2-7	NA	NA	TGTGCCTCGACCGGGGGTAGGCACGAGCAGTACTTC	CASTGGRHEQYF
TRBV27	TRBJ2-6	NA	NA	TGTGCCAGCAGTCCTACCCCGCCCGGGGCCAACGTCCTGACTTTC	CASSPTPPGANVLTF
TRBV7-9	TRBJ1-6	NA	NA	TGTGCCAGCAGCCGCGGGGGGTTGGATTCACCCCTCCACTTT	CASSRGGLDSPLHF
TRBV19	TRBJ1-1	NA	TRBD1	TGTGCCAGTAAACCCTTCCGGGACAGAGCGAACACTGAAGCTTTCTTT	CASKPFRDRANTEAFF
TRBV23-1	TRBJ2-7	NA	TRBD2	TGCGCCAGCAGTCAAGGACTAGCGAATTACGAGCAGTACTTC	CASSQGLANYEQYF
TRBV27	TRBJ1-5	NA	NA	TGTGCCAGCAGTTTCTACAGTAATAGGAATCAGCCCCAGCATTTT	CASSFYSNRNQPQHF
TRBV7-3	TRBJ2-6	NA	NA	TGTGCCAGCAGCTTAACGTCCTTCTCTGGGGCCAACGTCCTGACTTTC	CASSLTSFSGANVLTF
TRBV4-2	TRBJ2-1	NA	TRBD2	TGTGCCAGCAGCCAAGCCATCAGCGGGATTCGGGATGAGCAGTTCTTC	CASSQAISGIRDEQFF
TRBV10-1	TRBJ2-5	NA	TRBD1	TGCGCCAGCAGTGTAGGGACAGACCAAGAGACCCAGTACTTC	CASSVGTDQETQYF
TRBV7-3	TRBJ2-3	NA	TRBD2	TGTGCCAGCAGCTTAACAGCGGGAGCGGGCACAGATACGCAGTATTTT	CASSLTAGAGTDTQYF
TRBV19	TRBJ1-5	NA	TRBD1	TGTGCCAGTAGTTCCCAGGGGGCCCAGCCCCAGCATTTT	CASSSQGAQPQHF
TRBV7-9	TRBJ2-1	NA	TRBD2	TGTGCCAGCAGCTTAGAACTAGCGTACAATGAGCAGTTCTTC	CASSLELAYNEQFF
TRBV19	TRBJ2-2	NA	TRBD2	TGTGCCAGTAGTATTGGAGGCGGGAGAGTTAACACCGGGGAGCTGTTTTTT	CASSIGGGRVNTGELFF
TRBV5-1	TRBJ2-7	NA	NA	TGCGCCAGCAGCCCCTATCGACAGGGTCTGGGGGGCGAGCAGTACTTC	CASSPYRQGLGGEQYF
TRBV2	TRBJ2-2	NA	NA	TGTGTCAGCAGAGGCGAGGTTCGCGGGGAGCTGTTTTTT	CVSRGEVRGELFF
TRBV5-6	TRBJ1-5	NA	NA	TGTGCCAGCAGCTTAGGACAGAATCAGCCCCAGCATTTT	CASSLGQNQPQHF
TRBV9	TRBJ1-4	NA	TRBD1	TGTGCCAGCAGCGAGGCGACAGGGTATAATGAAAAACTGTTTTTT	CASSEATGYNEKLFF
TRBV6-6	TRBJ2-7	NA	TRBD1	TGTGCCAGCACTCCCCACCGGGACAGGAGCTCCTACGAGCAGTACTTC	CASTPHRDRSSYEQYF
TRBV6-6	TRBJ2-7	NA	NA	TGTGCCAGCAGTTCCCCAAGACAGGGAGGATACGAGCAGTACTTC	CASSSPRQGGYEQYF
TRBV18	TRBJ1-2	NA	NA	TGTGCCAGCTCACCACTCCCGGGAATCAATTTGTATGGCTACACCTTC	CASSPLPGINLYGYTF
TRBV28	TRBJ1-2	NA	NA	TGTGCCAGCAGTTTTACAGGGACAAATGGCTACACCTTC	CASSFTGTNGYTF
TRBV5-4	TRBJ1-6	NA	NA	TGTGCCAGCAGCTTGGAGGCGGGGAGATATAATTCACCCCTCCACTTT	CASSLEAGRYNSPLHF
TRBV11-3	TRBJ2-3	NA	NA	TGTGCCAGCAGCTCCGGTAGCACAGATACGCAGTATTTT	CASSSGSTDTQYF
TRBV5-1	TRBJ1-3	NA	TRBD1	TGCGCCAGCAGCTTGCGGGTTGGTGCAGGGGGCGCTTCTGGAAACACCATATATTTT	CASSLRVGAGGASGNTIYF
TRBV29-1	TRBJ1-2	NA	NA	TGCAGCGCACAGGGTGGCTATGGCTACACCTTC	CSAQGGYGYTF
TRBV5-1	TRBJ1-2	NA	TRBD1	TGCGCCAGCGGGTCCGGAAGGACAGGGGGAGGCTACACCTTC	CASGSGRTGGGYTF
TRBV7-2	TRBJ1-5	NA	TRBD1	TGTGCCAGCAGCTCCAGACAGGGGTCGGTGCAGCCCCAGCATTTT	CASSSRQGSVQPQHF
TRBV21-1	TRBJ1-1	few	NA	TGTGCCAGCAGCCCTTGGACTCTTTCGAACACTGAAGCTTTCTTT	CASSPWTLSNTEAFF
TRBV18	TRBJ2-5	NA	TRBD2	TGTGCCAGCTCACCATCTATACAGGCGGGGGTTCGTGAGACCCAGTACTTC	CASSPSIQAGVRETQYF
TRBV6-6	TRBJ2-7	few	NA	TGTGCCAGCAGTTCCCCAAGACAGGGAGGATACGAGCAGTACTTC	CASSSPRQGGYEQYF
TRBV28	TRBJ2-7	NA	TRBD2	TGTGCCAGCAGTTCCCGCTTCCCTCTAGCGGGGTCCTACGAGCAGTACTTC	CASSSRFPLAGSYEQYF
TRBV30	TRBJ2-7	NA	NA	TGTGCCTGGAGGGACACCTACGAGCAGTACTTC	CAWRDTYEQYF
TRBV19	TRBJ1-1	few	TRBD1	TGTGCCAGTAGTATCCAGGGGGGCGGCACTGAAGCTTTCTTT	CASSIQGGGTEAFF
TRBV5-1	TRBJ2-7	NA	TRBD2	TGCGCCAGCAGCTTGGGACTAGCGGGAGACTTGGACGAGCAGTACTTC	CASSLGLAGDLDEQYF
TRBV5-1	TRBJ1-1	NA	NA	TGCGCCAGCGGAATTGGGGGGGCGAAGAACACTGAAGCTTTCTTT	CASGIGGAKNTEAFF
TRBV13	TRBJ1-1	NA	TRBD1	TGTGCCAGCAGCTTTTACAGGGGTACTGAAGCTTTCTTT	CASSFYRGTEAFF
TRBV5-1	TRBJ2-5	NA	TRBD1	TGCGCCAGCAGCTATACGGGACAGATGGAGACCCAGTACTTC	CASSYTGQMETQYF